This T cell receptor beta chain was sequenced for a study of patients and donors after allogeneic stem cell transplantation. The sample holds a few counts of this clonotype. TCRdb re-derived calls from the RT-PCR reads in MiXCR, one entry per CDR3 protein. The data show about 960,000 distinct CDR3 sequences, roughly 18% seen once. This TCR was sampled from a human donor who was either an allogeneic HSCT recipient or a stem cell or donor lymphocyte infusion donor (not recorded which). It is not recorded whose cells these are; they may come from a transplant donor. Sequencing used blood, either unsorted or a sorted T cell fraction (not recorded which).

CDR3 nucleotides: TGCAGCGTTGATTCCCTAGCGGAGAGGGATACGCAGTATTTT. Translation: CSVDSLAERDTQYF. This sequence joins TRBV29-1 and TRBJ2-3; 7 bases match TRBD2. Trimming at V came to 3 bases and at J to 6 bases, leaving 9 bases not matched to a gene. Germline-derived CDR1 and CDR2 are SQVTM and ANQGSEA. The length of the CDR3 is 14 residues.